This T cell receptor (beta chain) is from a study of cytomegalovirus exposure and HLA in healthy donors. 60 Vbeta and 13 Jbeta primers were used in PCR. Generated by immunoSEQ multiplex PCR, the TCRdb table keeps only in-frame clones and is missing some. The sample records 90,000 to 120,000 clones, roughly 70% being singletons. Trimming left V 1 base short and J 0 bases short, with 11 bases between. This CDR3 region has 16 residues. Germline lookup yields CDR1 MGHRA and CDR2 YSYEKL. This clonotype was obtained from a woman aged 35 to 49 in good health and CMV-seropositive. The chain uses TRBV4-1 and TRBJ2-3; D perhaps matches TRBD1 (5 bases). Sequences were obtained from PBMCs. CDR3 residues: CASSQARAGSTDTQYF. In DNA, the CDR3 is TGCGCCAGCAGCCAAGCTCGTGCAGGGAGCACAGATACGCAGTATTTT.